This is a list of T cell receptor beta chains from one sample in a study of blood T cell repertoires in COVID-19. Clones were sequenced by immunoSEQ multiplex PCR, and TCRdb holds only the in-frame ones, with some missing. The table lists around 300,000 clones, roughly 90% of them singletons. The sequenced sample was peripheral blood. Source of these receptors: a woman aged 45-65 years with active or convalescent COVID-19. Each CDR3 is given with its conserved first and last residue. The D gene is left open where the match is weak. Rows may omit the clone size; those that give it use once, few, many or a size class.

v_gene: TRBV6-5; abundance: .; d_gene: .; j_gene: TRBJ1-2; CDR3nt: TGTGCCAGCAGTTCCTTTAACTATGGCTACACCTTC; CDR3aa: CASSSFNYGYTF
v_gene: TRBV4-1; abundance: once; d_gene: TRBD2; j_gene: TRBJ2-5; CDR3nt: TGCGCCAGCAGCCCTCGGGGGGGCCGTTCACAAGAGACCCAGTACTTC; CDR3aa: CASSPRGGRSQETQYF
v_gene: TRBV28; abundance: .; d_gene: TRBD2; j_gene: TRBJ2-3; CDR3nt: TGTGCCACCAAACCGGCCGGGACTAGCGGAACTGGCACAGATACGCAGTATTTT; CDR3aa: CATKPAGTSGTGTDTQYF
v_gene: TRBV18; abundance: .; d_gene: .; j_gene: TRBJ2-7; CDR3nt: TGTGCCAGCTCACCACCGGGCAGGCCCTACGAGCAGTACTTC; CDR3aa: CASSPPGRPYEQYF
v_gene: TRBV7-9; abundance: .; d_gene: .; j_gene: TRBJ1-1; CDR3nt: TGTGCCAGCAGCTTAGAGCCCCCCATTAACACTGAAGCTTTCTTT; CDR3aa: CASSLEPPINTEAFF
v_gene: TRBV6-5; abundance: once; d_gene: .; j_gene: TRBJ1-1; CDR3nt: TGTGCCAGCACGTTCGTGGGGGCGAGGAGCACTGAAGCTTTCTTT; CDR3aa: CASTFVGARSTEAFF
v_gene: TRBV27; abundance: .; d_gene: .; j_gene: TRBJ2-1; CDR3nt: TGTGCCAGCTCCCCAGGGCACCGGGCGGACAATGAGCAGTTCTTC; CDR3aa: CASSPGHRADNEQFF
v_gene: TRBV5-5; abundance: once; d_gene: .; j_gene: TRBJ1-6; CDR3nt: TGTGCCAGCAGCGGCCAGGATTCACCCCTCCACTTT; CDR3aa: CASSGQDSPLHF
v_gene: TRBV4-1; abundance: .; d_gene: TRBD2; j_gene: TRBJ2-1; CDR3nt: TGCGCCAGCAGCCTAAGCGGGGGGCCCCACAATGAGCAGTTCTTC; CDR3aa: CASSLSGGPHNEQFF
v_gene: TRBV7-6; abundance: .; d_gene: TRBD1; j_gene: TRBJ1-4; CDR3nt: TGTGCCAGCAGCCCTGGGACAGGGTTTGATGGTGAAAAACTGTTTTTT; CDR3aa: CASSPGTGFDGEKLFF
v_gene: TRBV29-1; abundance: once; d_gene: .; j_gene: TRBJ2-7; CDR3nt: TGCAGCGTTGGGCTAGCCGCCTCGTACGAGCAGTACTTC; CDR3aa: CSVGLAASYEQYF
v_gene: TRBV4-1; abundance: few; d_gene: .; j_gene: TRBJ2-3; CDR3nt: TGCGCCAGCAGCCAAGATCCCCGTCAGTGGACTAAAGACACAGATACGCAGTATTTT; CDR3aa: CASSQDPRQWTKDTDTQYF
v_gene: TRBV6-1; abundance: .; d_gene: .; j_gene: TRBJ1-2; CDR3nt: TGTGCCAGCAGTGAAAGCCTCTATGGCTACACCTTC; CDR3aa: CASSESLYGYTF
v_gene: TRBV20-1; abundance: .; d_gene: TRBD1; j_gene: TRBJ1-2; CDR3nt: TGCAGTGCTAAGGGACAGGGGGACTACACCTTC; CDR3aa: CSAKGQGDYTF
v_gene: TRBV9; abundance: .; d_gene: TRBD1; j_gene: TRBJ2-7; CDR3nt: TGTGCCAGCAGCGTAGGACCCGGGACAGGGGGTCGGGAGCAGTACTTC; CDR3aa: CASSVGPGTGGREQYF
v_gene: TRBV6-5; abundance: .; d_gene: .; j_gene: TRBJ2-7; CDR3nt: TGTGCCAGCAACGGACTCACCTACGAGCAGTACTTC; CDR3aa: CASNGLTYEQYF
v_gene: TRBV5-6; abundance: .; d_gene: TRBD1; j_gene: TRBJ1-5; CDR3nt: TGTGCCAGCAGCCAAAAGGGGGCGCGTAGTCAGCCCCAGCATTTT; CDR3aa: CASSQKGARSQPQHF
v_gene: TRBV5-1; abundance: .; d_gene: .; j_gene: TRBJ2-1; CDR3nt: TGCGCCAGCAGCAGGGGACCCCAGGACAGTGAGCAGTTCTTC; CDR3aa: CASSRGPQDSEQFF
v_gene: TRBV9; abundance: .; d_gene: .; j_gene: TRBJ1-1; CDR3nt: TGTGCCAGCGGGGTGGGAAGAACGGGGTCGAACACTGAAGCTTTCTTT; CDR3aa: CASGVGRTGSNTEAFF
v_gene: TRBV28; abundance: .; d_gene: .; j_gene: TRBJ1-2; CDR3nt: TGTGCCAGCACCCAAATGCGGGCACGCTCTAACTATGGCTACACCTTC; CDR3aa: CASTQMRARSNYGYTF
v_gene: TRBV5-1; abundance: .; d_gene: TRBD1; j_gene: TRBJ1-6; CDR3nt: TGCGCCAGCAGCGTGCGGACAGGATCAAGCTCCTATAATTCACCCCTCCACTTT; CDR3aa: CASSVRTGSSSYNSPLHF
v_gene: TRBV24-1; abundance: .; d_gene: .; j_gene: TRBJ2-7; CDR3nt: TGTGCCACCGACCAGGGTGTTGGGTACGAGCAGTACTTC; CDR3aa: CATDQGVGYEQYF
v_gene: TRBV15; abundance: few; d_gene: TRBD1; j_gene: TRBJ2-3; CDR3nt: TGTGCCACCAGCAGAGGGCCGGGACAGGGTGCAGATACGCAGTATTTT; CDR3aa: CATSRGPGQGADTQYF
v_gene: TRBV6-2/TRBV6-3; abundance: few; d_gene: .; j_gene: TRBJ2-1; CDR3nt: TGTGCCAGCAGTTACTGGCGGGGAGACCAGTTCTTC; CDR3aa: CASSYWRGDQFF
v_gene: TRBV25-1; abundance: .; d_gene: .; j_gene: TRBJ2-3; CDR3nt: TGTGCCAGCAGTGATCCAGGTCCAAGGGAGGATACGCAGTATTTT; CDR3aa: CASSDPGPREDTQYF